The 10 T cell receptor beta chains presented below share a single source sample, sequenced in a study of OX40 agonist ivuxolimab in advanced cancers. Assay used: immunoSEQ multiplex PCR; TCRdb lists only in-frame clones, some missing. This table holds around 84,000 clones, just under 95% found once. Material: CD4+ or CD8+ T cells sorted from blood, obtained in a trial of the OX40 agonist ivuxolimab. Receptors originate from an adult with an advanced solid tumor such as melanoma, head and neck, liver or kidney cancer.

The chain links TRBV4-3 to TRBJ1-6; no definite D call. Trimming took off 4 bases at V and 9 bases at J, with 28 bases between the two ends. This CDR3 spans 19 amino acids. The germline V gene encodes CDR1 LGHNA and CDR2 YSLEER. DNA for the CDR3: TGCGCCAGCAGCCCGTCCTTCTGGACCGAGGACTCGGCGAGTTCACCCCTCCACTTT. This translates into CASSPSFWTEDSASSPLHF.

The CDR3 here is CASSDGQDYGYTF. CDR3 DNA sequence: TGTGCCAGCAGTGACGGTCAGGACTATGGCTACACCTTC. The V call is TRBV25-1, the J call TRBJ1-2; the D is unclear. The CDR3 has 13 amino acids. Germline loops: CDR1 MGHDK, CDR2 SYGVNS. The V end lost 3 bases, the J end lost 3 bases, and 8 bases lay between the germline ends.

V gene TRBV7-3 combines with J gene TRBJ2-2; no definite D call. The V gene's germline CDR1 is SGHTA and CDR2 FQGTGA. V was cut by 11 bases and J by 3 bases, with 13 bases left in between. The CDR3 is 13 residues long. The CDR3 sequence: CACLRSDTGELFF. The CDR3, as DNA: TGTGCCTGTTTAAGGTCTGACACCGGGGAGCTGTTTTTT.

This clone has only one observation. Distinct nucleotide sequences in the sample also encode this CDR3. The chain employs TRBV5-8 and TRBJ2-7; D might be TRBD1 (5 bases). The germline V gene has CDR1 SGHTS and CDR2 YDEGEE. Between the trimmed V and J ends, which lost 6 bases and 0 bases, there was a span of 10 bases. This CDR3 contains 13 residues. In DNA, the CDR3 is TGTGCCAGCATGGGGCGGAGCTCCTACGAGCAGTACTTC. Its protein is CASMGRSSYEQYF.

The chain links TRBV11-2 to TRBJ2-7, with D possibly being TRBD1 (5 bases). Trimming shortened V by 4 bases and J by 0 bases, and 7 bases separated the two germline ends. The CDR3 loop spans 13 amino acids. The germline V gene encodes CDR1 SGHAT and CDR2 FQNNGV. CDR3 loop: CASSSTASYEQYF. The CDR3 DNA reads TGTGCCAGCAGCTCGACAGCCTCCTACGAGCAGTACTTC.

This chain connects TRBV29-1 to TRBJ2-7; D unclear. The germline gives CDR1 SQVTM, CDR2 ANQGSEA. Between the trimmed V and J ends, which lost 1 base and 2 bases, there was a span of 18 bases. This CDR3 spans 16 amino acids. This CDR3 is CSVEGRATEFTYEQYF. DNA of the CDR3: TGCAGCGTTGAAGGAAGGGCAACCGAATTTACCTACGAGCAGTACTTC.

The CDR3 sequence: CASSPLAAYNEQFF. In nucleotides, the CDR3 is TGTGCCAGCAGCCCTCTAGCGGCCTACAATGAGCAGTTCTTC. The chain carries TRBV11-2 and TRBJ2-1, with TRBD2 matching over 7 bases. This CDR3 is 14 amino acids long. The ends lost 5 bases at V and 2 bases at J; junction bases unmatched: 3. The germline V gene encodes CDR1 SGHAT and CDR2 FQNNGV.

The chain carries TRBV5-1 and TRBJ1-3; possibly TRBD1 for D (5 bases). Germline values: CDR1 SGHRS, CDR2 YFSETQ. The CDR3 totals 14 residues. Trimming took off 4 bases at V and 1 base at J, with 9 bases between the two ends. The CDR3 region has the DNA TGCGCCAGCAGCCCCTGGGGGTCTGGAAACACCATATATTTT. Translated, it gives CASSPWGSGNTIYF.

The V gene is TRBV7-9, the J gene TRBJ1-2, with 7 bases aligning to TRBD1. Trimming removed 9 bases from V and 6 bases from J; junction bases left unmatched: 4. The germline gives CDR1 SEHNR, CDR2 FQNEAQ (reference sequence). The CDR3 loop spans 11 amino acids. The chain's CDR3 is CASNQGDGYTF. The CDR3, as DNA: TGTGCCAGTAATCAGGGGGATGGCTACACCTTC.

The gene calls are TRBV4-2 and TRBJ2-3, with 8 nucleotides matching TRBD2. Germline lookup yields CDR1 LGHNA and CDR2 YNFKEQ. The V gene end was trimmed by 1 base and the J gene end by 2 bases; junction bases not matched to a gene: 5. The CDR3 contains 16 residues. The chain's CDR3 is CASSQAWRGDTDTQYF. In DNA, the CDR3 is TGTGCCAGCAGCCAAGCCTGGCGGGGGGACACAGATACGCAGTATTTT.